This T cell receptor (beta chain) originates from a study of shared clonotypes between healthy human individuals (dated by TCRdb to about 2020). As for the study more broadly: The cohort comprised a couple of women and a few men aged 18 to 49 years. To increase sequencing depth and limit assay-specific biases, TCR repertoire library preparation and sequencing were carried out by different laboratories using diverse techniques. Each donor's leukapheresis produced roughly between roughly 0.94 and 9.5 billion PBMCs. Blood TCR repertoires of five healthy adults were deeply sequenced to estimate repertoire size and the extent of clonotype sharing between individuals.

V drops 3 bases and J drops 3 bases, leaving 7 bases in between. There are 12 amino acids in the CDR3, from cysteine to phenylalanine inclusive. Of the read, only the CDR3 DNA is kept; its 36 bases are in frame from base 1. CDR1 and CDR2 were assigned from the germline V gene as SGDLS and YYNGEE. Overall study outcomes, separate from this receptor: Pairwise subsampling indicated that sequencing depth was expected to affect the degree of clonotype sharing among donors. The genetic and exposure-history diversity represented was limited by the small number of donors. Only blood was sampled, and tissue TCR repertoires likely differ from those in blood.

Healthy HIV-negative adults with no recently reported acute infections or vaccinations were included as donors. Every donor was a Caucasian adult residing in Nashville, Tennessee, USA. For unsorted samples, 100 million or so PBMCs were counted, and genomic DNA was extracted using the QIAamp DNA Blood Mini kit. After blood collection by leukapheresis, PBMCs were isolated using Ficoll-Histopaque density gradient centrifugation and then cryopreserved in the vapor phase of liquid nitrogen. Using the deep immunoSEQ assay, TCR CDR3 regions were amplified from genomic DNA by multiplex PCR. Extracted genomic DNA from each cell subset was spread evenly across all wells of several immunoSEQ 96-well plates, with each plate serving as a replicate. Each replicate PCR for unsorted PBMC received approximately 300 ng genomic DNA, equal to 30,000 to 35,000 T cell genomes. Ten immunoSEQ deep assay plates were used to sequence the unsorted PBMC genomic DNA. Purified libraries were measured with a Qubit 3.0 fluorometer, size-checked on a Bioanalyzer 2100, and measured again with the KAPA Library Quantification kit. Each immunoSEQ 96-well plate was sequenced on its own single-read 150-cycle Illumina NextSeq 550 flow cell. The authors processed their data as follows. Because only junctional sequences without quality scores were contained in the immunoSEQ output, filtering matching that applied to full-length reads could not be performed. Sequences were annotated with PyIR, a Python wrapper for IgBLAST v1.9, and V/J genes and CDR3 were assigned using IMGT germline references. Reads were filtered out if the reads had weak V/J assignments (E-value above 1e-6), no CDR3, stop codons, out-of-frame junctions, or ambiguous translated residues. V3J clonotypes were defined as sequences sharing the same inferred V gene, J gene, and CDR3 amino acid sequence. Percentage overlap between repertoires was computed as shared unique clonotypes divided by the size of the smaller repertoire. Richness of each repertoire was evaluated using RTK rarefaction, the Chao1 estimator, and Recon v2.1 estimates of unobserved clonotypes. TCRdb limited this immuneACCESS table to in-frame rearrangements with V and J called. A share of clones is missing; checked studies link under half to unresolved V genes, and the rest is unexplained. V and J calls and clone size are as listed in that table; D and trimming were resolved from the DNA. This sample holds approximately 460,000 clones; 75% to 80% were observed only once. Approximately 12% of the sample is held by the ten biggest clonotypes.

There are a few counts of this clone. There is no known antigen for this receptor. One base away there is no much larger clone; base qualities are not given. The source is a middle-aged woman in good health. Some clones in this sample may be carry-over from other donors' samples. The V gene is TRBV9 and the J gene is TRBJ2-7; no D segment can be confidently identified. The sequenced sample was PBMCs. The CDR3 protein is CASSGDGYEQYF. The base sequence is TGTGCCAGCAGCGGCGACGGCTACGAGCAGTACTTC.